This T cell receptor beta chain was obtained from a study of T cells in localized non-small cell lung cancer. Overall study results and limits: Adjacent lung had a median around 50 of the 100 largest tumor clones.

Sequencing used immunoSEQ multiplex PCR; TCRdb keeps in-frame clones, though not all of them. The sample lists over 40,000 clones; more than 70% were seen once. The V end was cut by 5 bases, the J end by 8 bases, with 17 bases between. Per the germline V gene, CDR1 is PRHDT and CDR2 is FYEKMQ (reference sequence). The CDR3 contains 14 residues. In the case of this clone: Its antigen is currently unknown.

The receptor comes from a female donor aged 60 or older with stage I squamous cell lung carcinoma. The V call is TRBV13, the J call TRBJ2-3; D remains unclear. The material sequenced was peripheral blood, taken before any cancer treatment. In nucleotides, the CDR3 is TGTGCCAGCAGCCCGGTGGGTAGATCAGGTACGCAGTATTTT. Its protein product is CASSPVGRSGTQYF.